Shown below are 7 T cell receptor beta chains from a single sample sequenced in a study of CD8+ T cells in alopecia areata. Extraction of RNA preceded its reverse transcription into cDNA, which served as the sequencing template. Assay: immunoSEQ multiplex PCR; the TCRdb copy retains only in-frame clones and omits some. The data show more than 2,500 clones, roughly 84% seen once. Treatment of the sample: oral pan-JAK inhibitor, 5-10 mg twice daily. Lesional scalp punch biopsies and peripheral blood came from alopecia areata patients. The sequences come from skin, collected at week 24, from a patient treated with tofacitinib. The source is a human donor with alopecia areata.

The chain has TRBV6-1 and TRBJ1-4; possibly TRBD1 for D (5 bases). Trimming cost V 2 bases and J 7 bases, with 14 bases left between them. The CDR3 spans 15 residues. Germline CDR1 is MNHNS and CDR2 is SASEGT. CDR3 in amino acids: CASSEKRGLSEKLFF. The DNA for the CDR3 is TGTGCCAGCAGTGAAAAAAGGGGTCTGAGTGAAAAACTGTTTTTT.

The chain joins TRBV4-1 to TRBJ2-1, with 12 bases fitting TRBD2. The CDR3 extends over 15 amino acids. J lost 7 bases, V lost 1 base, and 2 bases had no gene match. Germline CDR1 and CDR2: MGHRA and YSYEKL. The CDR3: CASSQGLAGANEQFF. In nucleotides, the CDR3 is TGCGCCAGCAGCCAAGGACTAGCGGGGGCGAATGAGCAGTTCTTC.

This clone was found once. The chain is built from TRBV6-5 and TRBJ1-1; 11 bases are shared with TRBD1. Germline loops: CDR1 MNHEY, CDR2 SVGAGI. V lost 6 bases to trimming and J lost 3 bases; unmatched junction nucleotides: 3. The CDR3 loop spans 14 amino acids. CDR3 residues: CASSRDRGDTEAFF. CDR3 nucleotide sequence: TGTGCCAGCAGCCGGGACAGGGGGGACACTGAAGCTTTCTTT.

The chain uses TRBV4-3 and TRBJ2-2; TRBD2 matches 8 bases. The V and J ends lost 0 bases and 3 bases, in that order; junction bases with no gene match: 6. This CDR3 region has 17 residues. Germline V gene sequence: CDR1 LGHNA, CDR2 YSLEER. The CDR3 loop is CASSQDSSGGYTGELFF. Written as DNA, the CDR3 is TGCGCCAGCAGCCAAGATTCGAGCGGGGGTTACACCGGGGAGCTGTTTTTT.

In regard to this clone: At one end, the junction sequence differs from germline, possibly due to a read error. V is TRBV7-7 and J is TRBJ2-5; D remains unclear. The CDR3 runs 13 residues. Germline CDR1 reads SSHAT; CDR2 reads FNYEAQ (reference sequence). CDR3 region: CASSLTYMGTQYF. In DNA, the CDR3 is TGTGCTAGCAGCTTAACCTACATGGGGACCCAGTACTTC.

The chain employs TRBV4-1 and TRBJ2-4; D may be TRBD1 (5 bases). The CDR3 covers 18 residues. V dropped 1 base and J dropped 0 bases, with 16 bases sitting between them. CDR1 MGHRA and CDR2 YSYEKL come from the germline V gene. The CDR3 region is CASSQVDMGLIAKNIQYF. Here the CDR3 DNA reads TGCGCCAGCAGCCAAGTGGACATGGGCTTGATAGCCAAAAACATTCAGTACTTC.

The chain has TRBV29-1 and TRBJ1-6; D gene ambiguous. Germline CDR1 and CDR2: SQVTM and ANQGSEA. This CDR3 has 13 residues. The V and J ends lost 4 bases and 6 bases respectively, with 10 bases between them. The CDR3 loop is CSVAANPNSPLHF. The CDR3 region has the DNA TGCAGCGTTGCAGCGAACCCTAATTCACCCCTCCACTTT.